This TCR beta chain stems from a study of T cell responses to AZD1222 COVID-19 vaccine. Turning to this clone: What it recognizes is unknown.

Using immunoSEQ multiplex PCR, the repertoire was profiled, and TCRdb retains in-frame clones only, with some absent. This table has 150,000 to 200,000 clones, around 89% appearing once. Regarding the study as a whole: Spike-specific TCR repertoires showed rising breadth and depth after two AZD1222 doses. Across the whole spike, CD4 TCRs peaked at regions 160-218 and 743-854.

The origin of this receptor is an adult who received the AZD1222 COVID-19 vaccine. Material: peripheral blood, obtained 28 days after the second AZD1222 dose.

This chain's CDR3 is CASSQGVGYTF. As DNA, the CDR3 is TGTGCCAGCAGTCAAGGGGTTGGCTACACCTTC. The chain is built from TRBV6-2 or TRBV6-3 and TRBJ1-2, with a possible D match to TRBD1 (5 bases). The V gene lost 5 bases and the J gene lost 7 bases, with 8 bases spanning the gap. Germline CDR1 reads MNHEY; CDR2 reads SVGEGT. This CDR3 has 11 amino acids.